This is a list of T cell receptor beta chains from one sample in a study of blood T cell repertoires in COVID-19. Profiled with immunoSEQ multiplex PCR; TCRdb holds only in-frame clones, not every one. The sample yields roughly 200,000 clones, just over 85% seen once. Sequenced sample: PBMCs or T cells enriched from blood (not recorded which). The receptors come from a woman aged 40 to 49 with acute COVID-19. CDR3s include the opening cysteine and the closing phenylalanine or tryptophan. A D gene is named only where the DNA matches it firmly. Where a row states a size, it is once, few, many or the class of an expanded clone; other rows omit it.

V: TRBV4-2
length: 16
D: TRBD2
size: many
J: TRBJ2-3
CDR3: CASSQALAGGPDTQYF
DNA: TGTGCCAGCAGCCAAGCACTAGCGGGGGGGCCAGATACGCAGTATTTT

V: TRBV15
length: 12
D: -
size: -
J: TRBJ2-3
CDR3: CATSRDLDTQYF
DNA: TGTGCCACCAGCAGAGATCTAGATACGCAGTATTTT

V: TRBV9
length: 17
D: TRBD2
size: -
J: TRBJ2-2
CDR3: CASSVSPGGLNTGELFF
DNA: TGTGCCAGCAGCGTATCGCCCGGGGGGTTGAACACCGGGGAGCTGTTTTTT

V: TRBV4-1
length: 16
D: -
size: few
J: TRBJ1-1
CDR3: CASSHPQRPVNTEAFF
DNA: TGCGCCAGCAGCCACCCACAGAGACCGGTGAACACTGAAGCTTTCTTT

V: TRBV5-1
length: 13
D: -
size: -
J: TRBJ1-2
CDR3: CASSFDRKDGYTF
DNA: TGCGCCAGCAGCTTCGACAGAAAGGATGGCTACACCTTC

V: TRBV7-2
length: 12
D: -
size: -
J: TRBJ1-1
CDR3: CASSPARGWAFF
DNA: TGTGCCAGCAGCCCTGCCCGGGGTTGGGCTTTCTTT

V: TRBV11-2
length: 11
D: -
size: once
J: TRBJ1-1
CDR3: CASSFDTEAFF
DNA: TGTGCCAGCAGCTTCGACACTGAAGCTTTCTTT

V: TRBV19
length: 15
D: TRBD1
size: -
J: TRBJ1-5
CDR3: CASALTGVDNQPQHF
DNA: TGTGCCAGTGCATTAACAGGGGTAGACAATCAGCCCCAGCATTTT

V: TRBV2
length: 15
D: TRBD1
size: -
J: TRBJ1-1
CDR3: CARRQGGVLGTEAFF
DNA: TGTGCCCGACGACAGGGGGGAGTGCTTGGGACTGAAGCTTTCTTT

V: TRBV5-1
length: 11
D: -
size: -
J: TRBJ1-1
CDR3: CASSPGTEAFF
DNA: TGCGCCAGCAGTCCGGGAACTGAAGCTTTCTTT

V: TRBV14
length: 16
D: TRBD1
size: once
J: TRBJ1-6
CDR3: CASSQDRQGWGSPLHF
DNA: TGTGCCAGCAGCCAAGACCGACAGGGTTGGGGTTCACCCCTCCACTTT

V: TRBV19
length: 13
D: -
size: -
J: TRBJ1-1
CDR3: CASESEMNTEAFF
DNA: TGTGCCTCGGAGTCGGAGATGAACACTGAAGCTTTCTTT

V: TRBV20-1
length: 14
D: TRBD2
size: -
J: TRBJ2-5
CDR3: CSARGGGLQETQYF
DNA: TGCAGTGCTCGTGGCGGGGGGCTCCAAGAGACCCAGTACTTC

V: TRBV30
length: 16
D: TRBD1
size: few
J: TRBJ1-6
CDR3: CAWSLGTGGGSSPLHF
DNA: TGTGCCTGGAGCCTAGGGACAGGGGGCGGAAGTTCACCCCTCCACTTT

V: TRBV6-2/TRBV6-3
length: 17
D: TRBD2
size: -
J: TRBJ2-1
CDR3: CASSYALAGYSYNEQFF
DNA: TGTGCCAGCAGTTACGCTCTAGCGGGGTATTCCTACAATGAGCAGTTCTTC

V: TRBV9
length: 13
D: -
size: -
J: TRBJ1-1
CDR3: CASSAFMNTEAFF
DNA: TGTGCCAGCAGCGCCTTTATGAACACTGAAGCTTTCTTT

V: TRBV27
length: 13
D: -
size: -
J: TRBJ2-1
CDR3: CASSLYYLNEQFF
DNA: TGTGCCAGCAGTTTGTACTATCTCAATGAGCAGTTCTTC

V: TRBV6-8
length: 15
D: -
size: -
J: TRBJ1-5
CDR3: CASSLGRYSNQPQHF
DNA: TGTGCCAGCAGTCTGGGCAGATATAGCAATCAGCCCCAGCATTTT

V: TRBV27
length: 15
D: TRBD1
size: -
J: TRBJ2-5
CDR3: CASSADRGPQETQYF
DNA: TGTGCCAGCAGTGCGGACAGGGGGCCCCAAGAGACCCAGTACTTC

V: TRBV12-3/TRBV12-4
length: 13
D: -
size: -
J: TRBJ1-5
CDR3: CASSNRFNQPQHF
DNA: TGTGCCAGCAGCAACAGATTCAATCAGCCCCAGCATTTT

V: TRBV27
length: 15
D: -
size: once
J: TRBJ1-5
CDR3: CASSDGKGEPQPQHF
DNA: TGTGCCAGCAGTGATGGAAAGGGGGAACCCCAGCCCCAGCATTTT

V: TRBV5-6
length: 13
D: -
size: -
J: TRBJ1-1
CDR3: CASSARGRTEAFF
DNA: TGTGCCAGCAGCGCCAGGGGTCGTACTGAAGCTTTCTTT

V: TRBV7-9
length: 16
D: TRBD1
size: once
J: TRBJ2-7
CDR3: CASSLVPGQGPYEQYF
DNA: TGTGCCAGCAGCTTAGTGCCGGGACAGGGTCCCTACGAGCAGTACTTC

V: TRBV7-2
length: 17
D: -
size: -
J: TRBJ1-6
CDR3: CASSLGDTGKRNSPLHF
DNA: TGTGCCAGCAGCTTAGGAGACACCGGAAAGCGGAATTCACCCCTCCACTTT